This TCR beta chain comes out of a study of blood T cell repertoires in COVID-19 (dated by TCRdb to between 2020 and 2021). Looking at the study overall: The collaborator samples originated in the United States, Italy and Spain and spanned the acute and convalescent phases of COVID-19. The material from the prospective study consisted of cDNA or gDNA derived from T cells, B-cell-depleted T cells, or PBMCs. Subjects who had been exposed to COVID-19, were actively infected with it, or had recovered from it provided the deeply sampled blood TCRbeta repertoires that made up the dataset. The repertoires were made available in a free public database intended to serve as a resource for research on the immune response to SARS-CoV-2. The samples were drawn from the first 160 participants of the ongoing ImmuneRACE study and from 1,254 subjects provided by 6 global collaborators. A de-identified subject ID, COVID-19 status, age in years and sex were almost always included in the sample metadata. Where available, HLA class I and class II types were taken from metadata supplied by the sample provider and were not determined by assay-based typing. Study-wide findings and limitations: The amount of clinical and demographic metadata varied by source and participant and was provided uncurated.

TCRbeta CDR3 regions were amplified from genomic DNA by means of the immunoSEQ Assay, a bias-controlled multiplex PCR. In the source study's methods: The number of nucleated cells in each sample was estimated from the amplification of reference gene primers within the assay. To quantify the absolute abundance of each unique TCRbeta CDR3 rearrangement, sequence reads were collapsed and filtered. Productive Simpson clonality was computed per sample as the square root of Simpson's diversity index over productive rearrangements. The immuneACCESS repertoire file appears here via TCRdb, limited to in-frame rearrangements. These files lack a portion of the clones; in checked studies, under half of the deficit traces to unresolved V genes, and the cause of the others is not known. V, J and clone size derive from that table, while D and trimming were established from the DNA sequence. In this sample the table shows hundreds of thousands of clones, about 89% of which occur a single time. Together, the top ten hold about 1.2% of the sample.

With regard to this clone: Its antigen is still unknown. The input lacks base qualities; no much larger clone sits a single base away.

V is shortened by 5 bases, J by 1 base, and the region joining them spans 10 bases. The CDR3 numbers 14 residues from cysteine through phenylalanine. The entry retains the CDR3 DNA only, 42 bases that are in frame from base 1. CDR1 and CDR2, looked up from the germline V gene, are KGHSH and LQKENI. Each collaborating institution followed its own protocols to collect whole blood in K2EDTA tubes. For TCRbeta analysis, collaborator samples were shipped as frozen whole blood, as isolated PBMCs, or as DNA extracted from either sample type. The sequencing input was peripheral blood. This clonotype was sampled from a man aged 40-49 years with acute or convalescent COVID-19. The rearrangement combines TRBV18 with TRBJ2-3; TRBD1 is a possible D gene, resting on 6 matching bases. The sequenced DNA: TGTGCCAGCTCAAACAGGGACGGCACAGATACGCAGTATTTT. It specifies CASSNRDGTDTQYF.